The 13 T cell receptor beta chains listed next were all sequenced from one sample in a study of shared clonotypes between healthy human individuals. The repertoire was sequenced with immunoSEQ multiplex PCR; TCRdb's copy has only in-frame clones and lacks some. The sample has roughly 2.1 million clones, under 95% seen once. Naive CD8 isolation took CD45RO-negative cells positively selected for CCR7 and excluded terminally differentiated effector memory CD45RA+ cells. Sequenced input: naive CD8+ T cells from PBMCs. Receptors originate from a man aged 18 to 35 in good health. Some clones in this sample may be carry-over from other donors' samples.

The chain recombines TRBV27 with TRBJ1-2; 7 bases match TRBD1. The V and J ends lost 7 bases and 7 bases, in that order; junction bases with no gene match: 9. Germline values: CDR1 MNHEY, CDR2 SMNVEV (reference sequence). This CDR3 has 13 amino acids. The CDR3 region is CASTPGGTRGYTF. DNA for the CDR3: TGTGCCAGCACCCCAGGGGGGACTCGTGGCTACACCTTC.

Only one count was recorded for this clone. The chain combines TRBV27 with TRBJ2-7; either TRBD1 or TRBD2 may supply D (5 bases each). CDR1 is MNHEY, CDR2 SMNVEV, per germline (reference sequence). The CDR3 runs to 15 residues. The germline V and J ends were trimmed by 1 base and 2 bases, with 12 bases remaining between them. CDR3 nucleotides: TGTGCCAGCAGTTTATTGCAGGGACCCCCCTACGAGCAGTACTTC. Encoded protein: CASSLLQGPPYEQYF.

This chain joins TRBV11-2 and TRBJ2-5; D is uncertain. CDR1 and CDR2 from the germline V gene are SGHAT and FQNNGV. The V and J ends lost 5 bases and 4 bases respectively, with 17 bases between them. The CDR3 runs 15 residues. The CDR3 region is CASSVTETNGETQYF. The DNA of the CDR3 is TGTGCCAGCAGCGTGACCGAAACAAACGGAGAGACCCAGTACTTC.

The V call is TRBV28, the J call TRBJ1-5, with D possibly matching TRBD1 (6 bases). The CDR3 covers 18 residues. V was clipped by 1 base and J by 0 bases, with 16 bases between them. The germline gives CDR1 MDHEN, CDR2 SYDVKM. The CDR3 loop reads CASSLYLWTDYSNQPQHF. For the CDR3, the DNA is TGTGCCAGCAGTTTATACCTCTGGACAGATTATAGCAATCAGCCCCAGCATTTT.

The chain has TRBV11-2 and TRBJ2-5, with D perhaps matching TRBD1 or TRBD2 (5 bases each). The DNA end is more similar to TRBJ2-7, so the J call may be wrong. The CDR3 consists of 18 residues. Germline CDR1 reads SGHAT; CDR2 reads FQNNGV. The CDR3 is CASSTIPFSGTRGYEQYF. CDR3 nucleotide sequence: TGTGCCAGCAGCACTATACCCTTCTCCGGGACCCGGGGCTACGAGCAGTACTTC.

This rearrangement joins TRBV13 to TRBJ2-3, with 10 bases fitting TRBD2. This CDR3 is 17 amino acids long. In germline, CDR1 is PRHDT, CDR2 FYEKMQ (reference sequence). V was pared by 5 bases and J by 2 bases, with 10 bases of the junction left unmatched. CDR3 protein: CASSPRKGLADTDTQYF. The CDR3 coding sequence is TGTGCCAGCAGCCCGAGGAAAGGACTAGCGGACACAGATACGCAGTATTTT.

The rearrangement links TRBV7-3 to TRBJ2-2, with 9 bases that match TRBD1. Losses at the gene ends were 4 bases for V and 4 bases for J; bases not matched to a gene: 7. Germline V CDR1 and CDR2: SGHTA, FQGTGA. This CDR3 region has 16 residues. The CDR3 DNA reads as TGTGCCAGCAGCTCCACCGGGACAGGGATCACCGGGGAGCTGTTTTTT. Protein product: CASSSTGTGITGELFF.

The rearrangement links TRBV28 to TRBJ1-1; no clear D gene. CDR3 size: 14 residues. Germline CDR1 is MDHEN and CDR2 is SYDVKM. Trimming pared 3 bases from V and 10 bases from J, leaving 18 bases between. CDR3 nucleotide sequence: TGTGCCAGCAGTTTTAGTAACAGCCGTTTAGGAGCTTTCTTT. It specifies CASSFSNSRLGAFF.

This rearrangement joins TRBV7-2 to TRBJ1-2, with D uncertain. Germline V gene data show CDR1 as SGHTA and CDR2 as FQGNSA. V lost 2 bases, J lost 4 bases, and 14 bases lay in between. This CDR3 spans 15 amino acids. The CDR3 DNA follows: TGTGCCAGCAGCTTAACGGGAGGCGGGCCCTATGGCTACACCTTC. It specifies CASSLTGGGPYGYTF.

The gene calls are TRBV25-1 and TRBJ1-2; D is perhaps TRBD1 (5 bases). The CDR3 spans 15 residues. Trimming pared 3 bases from V and 7 bases from J, leaving 18 bases between. CDR1 is MGHDK and CDR2 is SYGVNS in the germline V gene. The CDR3 is CASSDPTGPGGGYTF. The CDR3 DNA sequence: TGTGCCAGCAGTGACCCAACAGGACCCGGGGGTGGCTACACCTTC.

CDR3 residues: CASSSPLRGSLNYEQYF. CDR3 coding DNA: TGTGCCAGCAGCTCCCCCCTCAGGGGGAGCTTGAATTACGAGCAGTACTTC. This chain joins TRBV7-9 and TRBJ2-7, with TRBD1 matching 7 bases. CDR1 SEHNR and CDR2 FQNEAQ come from the germline V gene (reference sequence). The CDR3 contains 17 residues. With 4 bases clipped from V and 4 bases from J, the junction kept 16 bases outside the gene matches. The full variable domain, completed using reference TRBV7-9 and TRBJ2-7, is DTGVSQNPRHKITKRGQNVTFRCDPISEHNRLYWYRQTLGQGPEFLTYFQNEAQLEKSRLLSDRFSAERPKGSFSTLEIQRTEQGDSAMYLCASSSPLRGSLNYEQYFGPGTRLTVT.

The chain couples TRBV29-1 to TRBJ1-2, with D unresolved. CDR1 SQVTM and CDR2 ANQGSEA come from the germline V gene. The CDR3 is made up of 13 amino acids. Trimming left V 7 bases short and J 3 bases short, with 15 bases between. The CDR3 region has the DNA TGCAGCGCCTCCCCAAGTGGGGACTATGGCTACACCTTC. It translates to CSASPSGDYGYTF.

The rearrangement uses TRBV7-2 and TRBJ2-7, with D hard to call. With 8 bases removed from V and 3 bases from J, the gap between germline ends came to 23 bases. This CDR3 comprises 16 residues. Germline CDR1 SGHTA, CDR2 FQGNSA. For the CDR3, the DNA is TGTGCCAGCTTACCGATTCGGGCTTATGGAAACTACGAGCAGTACTTC. It is translated as CASLPIRAYGNYEQYF. The whole variable domain, remainder taken from reference TRBV7-2 and TRBJ2-7, is GAGVSQSPSNKVTEKGKDVELRCDPISGHTALYWYRQSLGQGLEFLIYFQGNSAPDKSGLPSDRFSAERTGGSVSTLTIQRTQQEDSAVYLCASLPIRAYGNYEQYFGPGTRLTVT.